Listed here are 20 T cell receptor beta chains from one sample, sequenced in a study of Graves' ophthalmopathy and Graves' hyperthyroidism. Amplification targeted the TCR beta CDR3 regions, with RNA transcripts as the source material. HTBI primers served in a first-round RT-PCR, which a second-round multiplex PCR followed. TCRdb re-derived calls from the multiplex PCR reads in MiXCR, one entry per CDR3 protein. The profile shows some 210,000 distinct CDR3 sequences, 29% of them singletons. The sequencing sample was made of peripheral blood. Source of these receptors: a man in his fifties with Graves' ophthalmopathy.

The CDR3 sequence is CASRIQGANEQYF. The CDR3, as DNA: TGTGCCAGCAGGATACAGGGGGCCAACGAGCAGTACTTC. The V and J genes are TRBV6-1 and TRBJ2-7, with 9 positions matching TRBD1. CDR1 and CDR2 (germline): MNHNS, SASEGT. The CDR3 is 13 amino acids. V shed 6 bases, J shed 5 bases, and the junction held 5 bases outside the gene matches.

This clonotype was observed at least ten times. The chain employs TRBV29-1 and TRBJ1-3; D uncertain. Germline lookup yields CDR1 SQVTM and CDR2 ANQGSEA. The CDR3 has 13 residues. Trimming removed 3 bases from V and 2 bases from J, with 8 bases in between. CDR3 amino acids: CSVDRGTGNTIYF. CDR3 coding DNA: TGCAGCGTTGACCGGGGTACTGGAAACACCATATATTTT.

The gene calls are TRBV2 and TRBJ2-7, with D perhaps matching TRBD1 (6 bases). The V gene lost 2 bases and the J gene lost 3 bases, with 23 bases spanning the gap. The CDR3 runs 18 residues. Germline V gene lookup returns CDR1 SNHLY and CDR2 FYNNEI. CDR3 nucleotide sequence: TGTGCCAGCAGTGAACCAGTGACAGGACCCCCTAGAAGCTACGAGCAGTACTTC. It translates to CASSEPVTGPPRSYEQYF.

In this sample, this clonotype turned up many times. The chain links TRBV7-3 to TRBJ2-5, with 10 bases fitting TRBD2. After removal of 6 bases from V and 5 bases from J, the junction contained 6 bases not matched to a gene. The CDR3 runs 14 residues. Germline V gene sequence: CDR1 SGHTA, CDR2 FQGTGA. Here the CDR3 reads CASRPSGSSETQYF. CDR3 in DNA: TGTGCCAGCAGGCCTAGCGGGAGTTCGGAGACCCAGTACTTC.

This clonotype was picked up many times. This sequence joins TRBV28 and TRBJ2-7; D might be TRBD1 (5 bases). V lost 6 bases and J lost 5, with 17 bases in between. Germline V gene lookup returns CDR1 MDHEN and CDR2 SYDVKM. This CDR3 has 14 amino acids. CDR3 residues: CASRPAGNANEQYF. The CDR3 nucleotides are TGTGCCAGCAGGCCGGCAGGGAACGCCAACGAGCAGTACTTC.

This clonotype showed up many times. V usage is TRBV2 and J usage is TRBJ1-2, with D possibly TRBD1 on 6 matching bases. CDR3 length equals 14 residues. V was clipped by 6 bases and J by 0 bases, with 11 bases between them. CDR1 is SNHLY, CDR2 FYNNEI, per germline. The DNA of the CDR3 is TGTGCCAGCAGCTGGGACACAACTAACTATGGCTACACCTTC. Its protein product is CASSWDTTNYGYTF.

Many counts were recorded for this clonotype. V usage is TRBV6-5 and J usage is TRBJ1-5, with 8 bases aligning to TRBD1. The CDR3 spans 13 residues. Germline loops: CDR1 MNHEY, CDR2 SVGAGI. V was pared by 9 bases and J by 3 bases, with 4 bases of the junction left unmatched. DNA of the CDR3: TGTGCCAGTGTGACAGGGGACAATCAGCCCCAGCATTTT. Its translation: CASVTGDNQPQHF.

This clonotype came up many times. The chain recombines TRBV4-3 with TRBJ2-2; possibly TRBD1 for D (5 bases). Trimming stripped 1 base from V and 2 bases from J, with 14 bases between. Germline CDR1 LGHNA, CDR2 YSLEER. CDR3 length equals 17 residues. CDR3 coding DNA: TGCGCCAGCAGCCAAGCTCTAACAGGAGCCAACACCGGGGAGCTGTTTTTT. Encoded protein: CASSQALTGANTGELFF.

This clonotype was observed many times. The chain recombines TRBV6-5 with TRBJ2-7; 7 bases align to TRBD2. Germline assignment: CDR1 MNHEY and CDR2 SVGAGI. The length of the CDR3 is 15 residues. V lost 7 bases, J lost 0 bases, and 9 bases stayed unmatched. CDR3 sequence (DNA): TGTGCCAGCAAGCTACTGCGGGGGAGCTCCTACGAGCAGTACTTC. It encodes CASKLLRGSSYEQYF.

This clonotype was found many times. The chain recombines TRBV6-5 with TRBJ1-2; D is unresolved. In germline, CDR1 is MNHEY, CDR2 SVGAGI. This CDR3 comprises 13 residues. The germline V and J ends were trimmed by 5 bases and 2 bases, with 9 bases remaining between them. CDR3 bases: TGTGCCAGCAGTCCGAGCAGGAACTATGGCTACACCTTC. Protein: CASSPSRNYGYTF.

Ten or more counts support this clonotype. The genes are TRBV4-3 and TRBJ2-7; 9 bases agree with TRBD2. The V gene end was trimmed by 1 base and the J gene end by 2 bases; junction bases not matched to a gene: 6. The germline gives CDR1 LGHNA, CDR2 YSLEER. This CDR3 has 16 amino acids. The CDR3 DNA follows: TGCGCCAGCAGCCAAGCCGCTAGCGGGAAAACCTACGAGCAGTACTTC. It yields the protein CASSQAASGKTYEQYF.

The CDR3 nucleotides read TGTGCCAGCAGCTTATATTCTGGCACCAATCAGCCCCAGCATTTT. Amino acid sequence: CASSLYSGTNQPQHF. The chain couples TRBV7-2 to TRBJ1-5; D is unclear. Germline lookup yields CDR1 SGHTA and CDR2 FQGNSA. The CDR3 spans 15 residues. V was pared by 2 bases and J by 3 bases, with 11 bases between.

This chain links TRBV6-2 or TRBV6-3 with TRBJ2-7; 7 bases match TRBD2. The CDR3 spans 15 residues. Per the germline V gene, CDR1 is MNHEY and CDR2 is SVGEGT. The J segment lost 3 bases and the V segment lost 0 bases, leaving 5 bases of the junction unmatched. The CDR3: CASSYSWDYYYEQYF. CDR3 nucleotides: TGTGCCAGCAGTTACTCATGGGACTACTACTACGAGCAGTACTTC.

This clonotype was seen at least ten times. This sequence joins TRBV28 and TRBJ2-4; 9 bases agree with TRBD2. The CDR3 contains 14 residues. Trimming took 5 bases from V and 8 from J; bases not matched to a gene: 7. Germline loops: CDR1 MDHEN, CDR2 SYDVKM. The chain's CDR3 is CASSLSGSGYIQYF. The CDR3 DNA reads TGTGCCAGCAGTCTTAGCGGGAGTGGGTACATTCAGTACTTC.

This clonotype was seen only a few times. This sequence joins TRBV12-3 or TRBV12-4 and TRBJ2-7, with unresolved D. V lost 6 bases and J 4 bases, leaving 13 bases between the germline ends. The CDR3 length is 13 residues. CDR3 in DNA: TGTGCCAGCAGGTCATCCGCCGGGTACGAGCAGTACTTC. Translation: CASRSSAGYEQYF.

This clonotype was seen ten or more times. The V and J genes are TRBV20-1 and TRBJ1-5, with a possible D match to TRBD1 (5 bases). The CDR3 has 16 residues. The V gene lost 5 bases and the J gene lost 2 bases, with 19 bases spanning the gap. The V gene's germline CDR1 is DFQATT and CDR2 SNEGSKA (reference sequence). The CDR3 loop is CSALGREGLRNQPQHF. The DNA for the CDR3 is TGCAGTGCTTTAGGCAGGGAGGGACTCCGCAATCAGCCCCAGCATTTT.

This clonotype came up many times. The chain is built from TRBV5-1 and TRBJ2-2; 7 positions match TRBD2. The CDR3 has 17 residues. V was clipped by 2 bases and J by 5 bases; unmatched bases: 12. CDR1 and CDR2 (germline): SGHRS, YFSETQ. CDR3 sequence reads: CASSLNGGSGGTGELFF. DNA for the CDR3: TGCGCCAGCAGCTTAAACGGCGGGAGCGGTGGAACCGGGGAGCTGTTTTTT.

This clonotype was counted a few times. This chain links TRBV5-1 with TRBJ2-7, with TRBD2 identical over 13 bases. Per germline, CDR1 SGHRS and CDR2 YFSETQ. V gave up 4 bases and J gave up 2 bases; unmatched junction bases: 12. The CDR3 has 18 amino acids. CDR3 sequence (DNA): TGCGCCAGCAGCCACGGACTAGCGGGAGCAGATGTGACCTACGAGCAGTACTTC. Its protein product is CASSHGLAGADVTYEQYF.

This chain connects TRBV7-8 to TRBJ2-2, with D possibly matching TRBD2 (6 bases). CDR3 size: 17 residues. Looked up from germline, CDR1 is SGHVS and CDR2 is FQNEAQ. Between the trimmed V and J ends, which lost 2 bases and 2 bases, there was a span of 15 bases. CDR3 residues: CASSLPLWAGNTGELFF. The CDR3 region has the DNA TGTGCCAGCAGCTTACCGCTTTGGGCGGGAAACACCGGGGAGCTGTTTTTT. The full variable domain, completed using reference TRBV7-8 and TRBJ2-2, is GAGVSQSPRYKVAKRGQDVALRCDPISGHVSLFWYQQALGQGPEFLTYFQNEAQLDKSGLPSDRFFAERPEGSVSTLKIQRTQQEDSAVYLCASSLPLWAGNTGELFFGEGSRLTVL.

At least ten counts were recorded for this clonotype. The V and J genes are TRBV6-2 or TRBV6-3 and TRBJ1-1, with a tentative D call TRBD1 (6 bases). Germline V lookup: CDR1 MNHEY, CDR2 SVGEGT. This CDR3 has 16 amino acids. Between the trimmed V and J ends, which lost 7 bases and 0 bases, there was a span of 18 bases. The CDR3 region is CASKSGAAFMNTEAFF. The CDR3 nucleotides are TGTGCCAGCAAGTCGGGGGCTGCTTTTATGAACACTGAAGCTTTCTTT.